This TCR beta chain came from a study of shared clonotypes between healthy human individuals. Study at large: Donors were a couple of women and three men aged 18 to 49.

Clones were sequenced by immunoSEQ multiplex PCR, and TCRdb holds only the in-frame ones, with some missing. The sample lists about 2.4 million clones; roughly 93% were seen once. A word on this clone: The antigen remains undetermined.

Germline values: CDR1 MNHEY, CDR2 SVGAGI. This CDR3 contains 13 residues. The trim removed 7 bases at V and 3 bases at J, leaving 6 bases unmatched. Study-wide points: Against clonotypes common to all four donors, non-shared ones had lower generation probabilities. Among donors, clonotype sharing was expected to be affected by sequencing depth.

Sequenced: naive CD4+ T cells from PBMCs. Subset indicated: CD45RA+ positively selected. The chain has TRBV6-5 and TRBJ2-7; 7 bases align to TRBD1. The receptor was isolated from a man younger than 35 in good health. Some clones in this sample may be carry-over from other donors' samples. The CDR3 DNA is TGTGCCAGCAAGGGACAGATAGACTACGAGCAGTACTTC. The encoded protein is CASKGQIDYEQYF.